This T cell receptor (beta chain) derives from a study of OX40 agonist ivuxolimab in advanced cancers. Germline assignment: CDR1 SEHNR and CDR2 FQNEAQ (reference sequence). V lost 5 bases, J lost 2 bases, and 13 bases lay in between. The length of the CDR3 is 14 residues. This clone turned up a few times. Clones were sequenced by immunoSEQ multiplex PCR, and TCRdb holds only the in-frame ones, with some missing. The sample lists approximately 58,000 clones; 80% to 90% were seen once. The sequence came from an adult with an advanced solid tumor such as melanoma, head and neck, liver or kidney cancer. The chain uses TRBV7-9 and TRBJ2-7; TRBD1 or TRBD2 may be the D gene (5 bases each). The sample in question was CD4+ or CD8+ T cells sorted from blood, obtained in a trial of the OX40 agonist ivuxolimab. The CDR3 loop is CASSLGTYPYEQYF. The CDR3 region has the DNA TGTGCCAGCAGCCTGGGGACGTATCCCTACGAGCAGTACTTC.